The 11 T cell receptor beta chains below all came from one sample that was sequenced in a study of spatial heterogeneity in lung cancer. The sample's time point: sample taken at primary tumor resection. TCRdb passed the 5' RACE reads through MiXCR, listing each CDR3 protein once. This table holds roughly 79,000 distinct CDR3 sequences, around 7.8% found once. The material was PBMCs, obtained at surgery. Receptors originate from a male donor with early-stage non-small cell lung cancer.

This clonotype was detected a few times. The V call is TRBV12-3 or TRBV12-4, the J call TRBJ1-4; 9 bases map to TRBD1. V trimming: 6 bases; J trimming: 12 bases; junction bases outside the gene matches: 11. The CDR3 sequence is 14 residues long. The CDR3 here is CASSTWDRERELFF. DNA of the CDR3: TGTGCCAGCAGCACCTGGGACAGGGAGAGGGAACTGTTTTTT.

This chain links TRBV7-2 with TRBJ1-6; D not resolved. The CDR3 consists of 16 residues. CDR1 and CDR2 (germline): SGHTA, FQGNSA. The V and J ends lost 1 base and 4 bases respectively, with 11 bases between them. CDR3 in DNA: TGTGCCAGCAGCTTAGGGTTGGGAGGGTATAATTCACCCCTCCACTTT. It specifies CASSLGLGGYNSPLHF.

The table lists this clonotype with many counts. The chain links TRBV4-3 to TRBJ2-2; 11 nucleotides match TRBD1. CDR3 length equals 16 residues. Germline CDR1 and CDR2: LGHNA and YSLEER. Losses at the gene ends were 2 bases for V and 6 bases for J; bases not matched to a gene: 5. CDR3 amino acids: CASSQQDRGLSGELFF. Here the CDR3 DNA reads TGCGCCAGCAGCCAACAGGACAGGGGGCTGTCCGGGGAGCTGTTTTTT.

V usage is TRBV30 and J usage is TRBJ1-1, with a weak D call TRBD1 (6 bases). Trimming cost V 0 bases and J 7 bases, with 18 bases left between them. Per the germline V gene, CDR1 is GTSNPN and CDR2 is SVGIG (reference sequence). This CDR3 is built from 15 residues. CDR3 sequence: CAWSVRRTAPIEAFF. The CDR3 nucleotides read TGTGCCTGGAGTGTACGAAGGACAGCCCCTATTGAAGCTTTCTTT.

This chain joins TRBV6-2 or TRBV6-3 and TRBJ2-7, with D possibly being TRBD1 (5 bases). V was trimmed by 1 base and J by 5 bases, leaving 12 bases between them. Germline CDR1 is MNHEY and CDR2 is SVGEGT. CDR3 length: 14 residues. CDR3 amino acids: CASSYWGREDEQYF. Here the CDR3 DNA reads TGTGCCAGCAGTTACTGGGGCAGGGAAGACGAGCAGTACTTC.

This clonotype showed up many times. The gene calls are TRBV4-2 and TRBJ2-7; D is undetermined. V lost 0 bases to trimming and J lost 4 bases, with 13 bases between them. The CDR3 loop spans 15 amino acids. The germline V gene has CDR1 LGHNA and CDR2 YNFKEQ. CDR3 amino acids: CASSQEGRIGYEQYF. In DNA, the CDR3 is TGTGCCAGCAGCCAAGAGGGCAGAATCGGTTACGAGCAGTACTTC.

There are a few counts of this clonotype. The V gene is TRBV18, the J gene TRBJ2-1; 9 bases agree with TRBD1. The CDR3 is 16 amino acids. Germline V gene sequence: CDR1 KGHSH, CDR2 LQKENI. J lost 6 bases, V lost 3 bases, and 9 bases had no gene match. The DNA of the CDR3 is TGTGCCAGCTCACCGGAAGCACAGGGGGCGAGCAATGAGCAGTTCTTC. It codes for CASSPEAQGASNEQFF.

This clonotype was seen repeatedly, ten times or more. The CDR3 region is CASSQGLAYNEQFF. As DNA, the CDR3 is TGTGCCAGCAGCCAGGGACTAGCGTACAATGAGCAGTTCTTC. V and J are TRBV4-2 and TRBJ2-1; TRBD2 aligns across 10 bases. J lost 4 bases, V lost 3 bases, and 0 bases had no gene match. The CDR3 spans 14 residues. Germline V gene lookup returns CDR1 LGHNA and CDR2 YNFKEQ.

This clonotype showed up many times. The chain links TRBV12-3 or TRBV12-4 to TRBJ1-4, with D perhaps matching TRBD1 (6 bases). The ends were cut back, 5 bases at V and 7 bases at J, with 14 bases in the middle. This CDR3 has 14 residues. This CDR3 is CASSQQGLSEKLFF. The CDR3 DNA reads TGTGCCAGCAGTCAACAGGGTCTTAGTGAAAAACTGTTTTTT.

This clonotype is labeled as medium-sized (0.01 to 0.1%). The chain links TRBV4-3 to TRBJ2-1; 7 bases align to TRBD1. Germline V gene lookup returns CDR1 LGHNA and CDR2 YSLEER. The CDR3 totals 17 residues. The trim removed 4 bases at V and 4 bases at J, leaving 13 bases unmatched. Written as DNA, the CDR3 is TGCGCCAGCAGCCCCTCCGGGACAGAATCCGCGTACAATGAGCAGTTCTTC. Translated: CASSPSGTESAYNEQFF.

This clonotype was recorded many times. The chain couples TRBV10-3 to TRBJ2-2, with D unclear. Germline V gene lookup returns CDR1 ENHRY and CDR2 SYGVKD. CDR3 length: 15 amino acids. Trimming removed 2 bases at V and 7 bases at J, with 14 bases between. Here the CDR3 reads CAISELENVVGELFF. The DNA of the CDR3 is TGTGCCATCAGTGAGCTGGAGAATGTAGTCGGGGAGCTGTTTTTT.